This T cell receptor beta chain was identified in a study of T cells in Graves' hyperthyroidism and ophthalmopathy. Trimming cost V 6 bases and J 4 bases, with 9 bases left between them. The CDR3 has 12 residues. Germline lookup yields CDR1 SNHLY and CDR2 FYNNEI. Amplified TCR beta CDR3 regions came from RNA transcripts. HTBI primers were used for first-round RT-PCR of the TCR CDR3. TCRdb independently ran MiXCR on the multiplex PCR reads; one entry per CDR3 protein. The sample shows some 50,000 distinct CDR3 sequences, over 40% of them seen only once. This chain links TRBV2 with TRBJ1-1; D gene ambiguous. The TCR originated in a woman in her forties or fifties with Graves' ophthalmopathy. The sample was blood. CDR3 nucleotides: TGTGCCAGCAGCCTCCGGGGCACTGAAGCTTTCTTT. Translated: CASSLRGTEAFF.